These T cell receptor beta chains were read from a single sample in a study of T cell responses to AZD1222 COVID-19 vaccine. Only in-frame clones appear in the TCRdb table, and some are missing; sequencing was by immunoSEQ multiplex PCR. The profile shows 150,000 or so clones, 85% to 95% of them singletons. The sequencing used peripheral blood, collected 28 days after the second AZD1222 dose. The receptors stem from an adult who received the AZD1222 COVID-19 vaccine. The CDR3 runs from the conserved cysteine through the conserved F or W. D genes are given only for firm matches.

J	V	D	DNA	CDR3
TRBJ1-3	TRBV9	NA	TGTGCCAGCAGCCCCAATCTGTCCGGAAACACCATATATTTT	CASSPNLSGNTIYF
TRBJ2-7	TRBV18	NA	TGTGCCAGCTCGCTTGGGGCGCCCTCCTACGAGCAGTACTTC	CASSLGAPSYEQYF
TRBJ1-6	TRBV9	TRBD1	TGTGCCAGCAGCGTAGGGGCGAAGGGGACAGCGAATTCACCCCTCCACTTT	CASSVGAKGTANSPLHF
TRBJ1-1	TRBV14	NA	TGTGCCAGCAGCCAAGTACGGGCAGGGGTGGATGAAGCTTTCTTT	CASSQVRAGVDEAFF
TRBJ1-5	TRBV10-3	NA	TGTGCCATCAGTGAGTCAGGGGGAGGGGGTCAGCCCCAGCATTTT	CAISESGGGGQPQHF
TRBJ2-1	TRBV30	NA	TGTGCCTGGAGCCCTATGGGTGAGCAGTTCTTC	CAWSPMGEQFF
TRBJ1-1	TRBV28	NA	TGTGCCAGCAGTTTATCCGGCGCTACTGAAGCTTTCTTT	CASSLSGATEAFF
TRBJ2-7	TRBV6-5	TRBD2	TGTGCCAGCAGTCGGGGGGTTACCTACGAGCAGTACTTC	CASSRGVTYEQYF
TRBJ1-1	TRBV27	NA	TGTGCCAGCCGATCCATGAACACTGAAGCTTTCTTT	CASRSMNTEAFF
TRBJ2-1	TRBV4-1	NA	TGCGCCAGCAGCCAGTCGGGACTTGGCTCCTACAATGAGCAGTTCTTC	CASSQSGLGSYNEQFF
TRBJ2-1	TRBV7-2	TRBD2	TGTGCCAGCAGCTTAGAGGGGACTAGCGGATACAATGAGCAGTTCTTC	CASSLEGTSGYNEQFF
TRBJ1-3	TRBV19	TRBD1	TGTGCCAGTACCCCGACAGGGTTGGAAGGAAACACCATATATTTT	CASTPTGLEGNTIYF
TRBJ2-2	TRBV7-8	NA	TGTGCCAGCAGCCAAGGGGGCGGGAGTGTTGGGGAGCTGTTTTTT	CASSQGGGSVGELFF
TRBJ2-1	TRBV2	TRBD2	TGTGCCAGCAGTAACAGACTAGCGGGAGGAGGGTCCTACAATGAGCAGTTCTTC	CASSNRLAGGGSYNEQFF
TRBJ2-7	TRBV30	TRBD1	TGTGCCTGGAGTGTTCCGGGACAGGCATCCTACGAGCAGTACTTC	CAWSVPGQASYEQYF
TRBJ2-1	TRBV19	NA	TGTGCCAGTAGTATCACTAGCTACAATGAGCAGTTCTTC	CASSITSYNEQFF
TRBJ1-2	TRBV6-6	NA	TGTGCCAGCAATGAAAACGGAGGGGAGTATGGCTACACCTTC	CASNENGGEYGYTF
TRBJ1-2	TRBV24-1	TRBD1	TGTGCCACCAGTGAGAGGACAGGGAAAGGAATTAGGGATGGCTACACCTTC	CATSERTGKGIRDGYTF
TRBJ1-1	TRBV18	TRBD1	TGTGCCAGCTCGCCTCCGGGACAGGCAGTTACTGAAGCTTTCTTT	CASSPPGQAVTEAFF
TRBJ2-3	TRBV14	TRBD2	TGTGCCAGCAGACTAGCGGGAGGGCCCACAGATACGCAGTATTTT	CASRLAGGPTDTQYF
TRBJ2-1	TRBV27	NA	TGTGCCAGCAGTTTTACGAGAGACTGGAGCTCCTACAATGAGCAGTTCTTC	CASSFTRDWSSYNEQFF
TRBJ2-1	TRBV18	TRBD2	TGTGCCAGCTCACCGAGGGTACGGCCTAGCGGGAGCAATGAGCAGTTCTTC	CASSPRVRPSGSNEQFF
TRBJ1-2	TRBV30	NA	TGTGCCTGGAGTGTACTTGCAGGGAGCGGCTACACCTTC	CAWSVLAGSGYTF
TRBJ2-2	TRBV19	NA	TGTGCCAGTAAGTGGAACACCGGGGAGCTGTTTTTT	CASKWNTGELFF